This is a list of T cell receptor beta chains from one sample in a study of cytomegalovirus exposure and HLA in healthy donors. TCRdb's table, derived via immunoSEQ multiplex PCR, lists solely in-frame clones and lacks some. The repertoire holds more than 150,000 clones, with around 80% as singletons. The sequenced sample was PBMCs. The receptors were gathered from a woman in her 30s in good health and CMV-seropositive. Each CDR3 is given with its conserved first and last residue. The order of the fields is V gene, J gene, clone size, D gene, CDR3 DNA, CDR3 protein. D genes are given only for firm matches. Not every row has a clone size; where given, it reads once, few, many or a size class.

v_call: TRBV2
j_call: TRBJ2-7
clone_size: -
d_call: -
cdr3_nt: TGTGCCAGCAGTTCAGGGGCGGGTGAGCAGTACTTC
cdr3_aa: CASSSGAGEQYF

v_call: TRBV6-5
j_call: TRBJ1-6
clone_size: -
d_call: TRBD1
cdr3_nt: TGTGCCAGCAGTCCCGGGCCAGGGGGAGTATCACCCCTCCACTTT
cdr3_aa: CASSPGPGGVSPLHF

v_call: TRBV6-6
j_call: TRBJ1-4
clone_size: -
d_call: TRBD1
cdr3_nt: TGTGCCAGCAGTTCTGCCAATCGACAGGGTGGCGAAAAACTGTTTTTT
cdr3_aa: CASSSANRQGGEKLFF

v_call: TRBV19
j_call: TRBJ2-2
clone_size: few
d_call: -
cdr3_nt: TGTGCCAGTAGTATAATGGCCCCAGGGGGACTAGGGTATAAGGCCGGGGAGCTGTTTTTT
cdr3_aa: CASSIMAPGGLGYKAGELFF

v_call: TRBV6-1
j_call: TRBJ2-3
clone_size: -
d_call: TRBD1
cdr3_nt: TGTGCCAGCAGTGAAGCGATGGGACAGGGGGGAGATACGCAGTATTTT
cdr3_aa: CASSEAMGQGGDTQYF

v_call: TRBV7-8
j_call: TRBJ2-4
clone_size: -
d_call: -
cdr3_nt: TGTGCCAGCCCCTCAGGGGGGCCGGCCAAAAACATTCAGTACTTC
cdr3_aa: CASPSGGPAKNIQYF

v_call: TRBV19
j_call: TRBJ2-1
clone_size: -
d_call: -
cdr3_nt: TGTGCCAGTAGTATAACAGCGGACTACAATGAGCAGTTCTTC
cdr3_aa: CASSITADYNEQFF

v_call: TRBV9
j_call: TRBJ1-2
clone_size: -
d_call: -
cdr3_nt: TGTGCCACCTCCGACAGACTTGGCTACACCTTC
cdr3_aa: CATSDRLGYTF

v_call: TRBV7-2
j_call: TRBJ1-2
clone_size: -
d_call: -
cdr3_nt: TGTGCCAGCAGCTTATATAACAGGCGCTATGGCTACACCTTC
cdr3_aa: CASSLYNRRYGYTF

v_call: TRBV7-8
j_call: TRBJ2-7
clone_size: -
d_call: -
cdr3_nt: TGTGCCACCAGCCCAGCTGGGGGGTTGGGCTCCGAGCAGTACTTC
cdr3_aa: CATSPAGGLGSEQYF

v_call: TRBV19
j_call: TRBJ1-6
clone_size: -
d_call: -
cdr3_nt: TGTGCCAGTAGTCCCTCCCGGGACATCTTGACTTCACCCCTCCACTTT
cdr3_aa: CASSPSRDILTSPLHF

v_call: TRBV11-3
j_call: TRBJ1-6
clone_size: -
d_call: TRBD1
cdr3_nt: TGTGCCAGCAGCTTAGATGGACAGGTGCTTGGTTCACCCCTCCACTTT
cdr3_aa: CASSLDGQVLGSPLHF

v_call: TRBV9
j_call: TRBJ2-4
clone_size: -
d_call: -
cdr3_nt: TGTGCCAGCAGCGTAGCTGGGGGGAACATTCAGTACTTC
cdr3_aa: CASSVAGGNIQYF

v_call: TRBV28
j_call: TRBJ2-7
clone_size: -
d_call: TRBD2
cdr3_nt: TGTGCCAGCAGAAGTAGCGGGGGCCTCCCCCCCTACGAGCAGTACTTC
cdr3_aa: CASRSSGGLPPYEQYF

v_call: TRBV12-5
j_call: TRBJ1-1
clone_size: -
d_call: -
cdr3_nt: TGTGCTAGTGGTTTGGTAAGGGGCAGGGCGTCTCCGACTGAAGCTTTCTTT
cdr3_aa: CASGLVRGRASPTEAFF

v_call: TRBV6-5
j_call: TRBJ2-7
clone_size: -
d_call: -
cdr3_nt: TGTGCCAGCAGCAGGGACTGGGTCCCCTACGAGCAGTACTTC
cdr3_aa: CASSRDWVPYEQYF

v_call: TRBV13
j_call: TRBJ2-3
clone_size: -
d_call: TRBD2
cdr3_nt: TGTGCCAGCAGCCTAGCGGGGGGGCCGTCAGATACGCAGTATTTT
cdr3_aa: CASSLAGGPSDTQYF

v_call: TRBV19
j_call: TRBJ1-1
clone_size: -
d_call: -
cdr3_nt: TGTGCCAGTAGTATAGGGGACGGGAGGACTGAAGCTTTCTTT
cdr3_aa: CASSIGDGRTEAFF

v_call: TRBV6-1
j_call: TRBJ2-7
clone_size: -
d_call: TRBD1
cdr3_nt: TGTGCCAGCAGTGAGTTCCCCGGGACAGGGGCCTACGAGCAGTACTTC
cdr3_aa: CASSEFPGTGAYEQYF

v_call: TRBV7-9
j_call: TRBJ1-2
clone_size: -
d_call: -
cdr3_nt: TGTGCCAGCAGCCTAAAGCGCGCCGCGAGCGGCTACACCTTC
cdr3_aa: CASSLKRAASGYTF

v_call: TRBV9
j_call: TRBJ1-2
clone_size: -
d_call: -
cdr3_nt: TGTGCCAGCAGCGGAAGCCTCAGGGATGGCTACACCTTC
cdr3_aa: CASSGSLRDGYTF

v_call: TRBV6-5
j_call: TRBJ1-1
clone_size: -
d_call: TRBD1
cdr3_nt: TGTGCCAGCAGTTACCGGACAGGGTTGAACACTGAAGCTTTCTTT
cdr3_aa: CASSYRTGLNTEAFF

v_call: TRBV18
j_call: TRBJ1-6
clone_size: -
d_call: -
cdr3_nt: TGTGCCAGCTCACCTGACGCGGCCTATAATTCACCCCTCCACTTT
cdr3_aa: CASSPDAAYNSPLHF

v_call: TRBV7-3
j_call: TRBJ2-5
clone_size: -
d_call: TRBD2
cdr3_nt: TGTGCCAGCAGCTTAGCGGGGGTTACTCAAGAGACCCAGTACTTC
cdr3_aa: CASSLAGVTQETQYF

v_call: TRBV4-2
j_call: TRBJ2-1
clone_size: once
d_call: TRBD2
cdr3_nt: TGTGCCAGCAGCCAAGTACTAGCGGGGGGGTCCTACAATGAGCAGTTCTTC
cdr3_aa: CASSQVLAGGSYNEQFF

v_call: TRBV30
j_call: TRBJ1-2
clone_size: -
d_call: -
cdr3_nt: TGTGCCCGGCGCCCCCCGATGCCAACCACGGAGGGCTACACCTTC
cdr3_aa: CARRPPMPTTEGYTF

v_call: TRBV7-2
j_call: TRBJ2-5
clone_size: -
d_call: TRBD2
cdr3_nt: TGTGCCAGCAGCTTAGGCTGGGGCGGGGGGTACCAAGAGACCCAGTACTTC
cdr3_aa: CASSLGWGGGYQETQYF